A single sample is the source of the 30 T cell receptor beta chains below, sequenced in a study of early stage breast cancer tumors. Assay used: immunoSEQ multiplex PCR; TCRdb lists only in-frame clones, some missing. The sample includes approximately 10,000 clones, roughly 67% of them seen just once. Specimen: breast tumor tissue. These receptors were collected from a person aged 55 to 75 with breast cancer.

The chain links TRBV7-9 to TRBJ2-1; 8 bases are shared with TRBD2. V shed 10 bases, J shed 9 bases, and the junction held 11 bases outside the gene matches. The CDR3 is 13 residues long. CDR1 and CDR2 (germline): SEHNR, FQNEAQ (reference sequence). In DNA form, the CDR3 reads TGTGCCACGTTCCGGCTAGCGGGTGGTGAGCAGTTCTTC. Translated, it gives CATFRLAGGEQFF.

The chain links TRBV5-5 to TRBJ1-6; D ambiguous. The length of the CDR3 is 16 residues. Germline loops: CDR1 SGHKS, CDR2 YYEKEE (reference sequence). The V end was cut by 3 bases, the J end by 7 bases, with 17 bases between. For the CDR3, the DNA is TGTGCCAGCAGCTCCTGGGAATCCGGTTTGAATTCACCCCTCCACTTT. Translating it yields CASSSWESGLNSPLHF.

The chain has TRBV5-1 and TRBJ2-3; no reliable D call. The CDR3 length is 13 residues. Germline CDR1 and CDR2: SGHRS and YFSETQ. V was cut by 4 bases and J by 0 bases, with 6 bases left in between. The CDR3 here is CASSRASTDTQYF. As DNA, the CDR3 is TGCGCCAGCAGCCGTGCTAGCACAGATACGCAGTATTTT.

The V and J genes are TRBV28 and TRBJ1-2; D is undetermined. Per germline, CDR1 MDHEN and CDR2 SYDVKM. V was cut by 3 bases and J by 5 bases, with 7 bases left in between. The CDR3 runs to 12 residues. CDR3: CASSFFLYGYTF. The DNA for the CDR3 is TGTGCCAGCAGTTTCTTTCTATATGGCTACACCTTC.

J is TRBJ1-5 and V is TRBV7-8; 10 nucleotides agree with TRBD1. J gave up 1 base and V 6 bases, and 3 bases lay outside the gene matches. The CDR3 has 15 amino acids. Germline V gene lookup returns CDR1 SGHVS and CDR2 FQNEAQ. The CDR3 nucleotides read TGTGCCAGCAGTTCGGGACAGGGGAGCAATCAGCCCCAGCATTTT. This codes for CASSSGQGSNQPQHF.

J is TRBJ2-1 and V is TRBV27; D unclear. V was pared by 5 bases and J by 3 bases, with 11 bases between. The CDR3 is 14 amino acids. Germline values: CDR1 MNHEY, CDR2 SMNVEV (reference sequence). CDR3 residues: CASSTLTHYNEQFF. CDR3 nucleotides: TGTGCCAGCAGTACCCTCACCCACTACAATGAGCAGTTCTTC.

The chain employs TRBV30 and TRBJ1-1; no clear D gene. The length of the CDR3 is 13 residues. Germline V gives CDR1 GTSNPN, CDR2 SVGIG (reference sequence). The germline V and J ends were trimmed by 8 bases and 0 bases, with 13 bases remaining between them. The CDR3 here is CAGQVKMNTEAFF. The CDR3 coding sequence is TGTGCCGGCCAAGTCAAGATGAACACTGAAGCTTTCTTT.

This clone was observed a single time. The V call is TRBV1, the J call TRBJ2-7; the table's D gene call, TRBD2, was not cross checked with the DNA. TRBV1 is classified as a pseudogene. The CDR3 is 17 residues long. Here the CDR3 reads CTSSQDRLAGGQYEQYF. As DNA, the CDR3 is TGCACCAGCAGCCAAGACCGACTAGCGGGGGGGCAGTACGAGCAGTACTTC.

The rearrangement links TRBV19 to TRBJ2-7; tentatively, D is TRBD2 (6 bases). With 1 base removed from V and 6 bases from J, the gap between germline ends came to 10 bases. This CDR3 contains 13 residues. CDR1 and CDR2 (germline): LNHDA, SQIVND (reference sequence). The CDR3 region has the DNA TGTGCCAGTAGTATAGCGCGGGACGGCGAGCAGTACTTC. The encoded protein is CASSIARDGEQYF.

V and J are TRBV7-9 and TRBJ2-5; 12 bases match TRBD1. The CDR3 is 15 amino acids. The germline gives CDR1 SEHNR, CDR2 FQNEAQ (reference sequence). V lost 8 bases and J lost 5; bases outside the gene matches: 9. Here the CDR3 DNA reads TGTGCCAGCCTCTTGGGACAGGGGGCTGCGGAGACCCAGTACTTC. Encoded protein: CASLLGQGAAETQYF.

The gene calls are TRBV6-6 and TRBJ2-7; D gene ambiguous. V lost 3 bases and J 4 bases, leaving 7 bases between the germline ends. Germline V lookup: CDR1 MNHNY, CDR2 SVGAGI (reference sequence). The CDR3 spans 12 residues. In DNA, the CDR3 is TGTGCCAGCAGTTATATACAGTACGAGCAGTACTTC. Its protein is CASSYIQYEQYF.

The genes are TRBV18 and TRBJ2-7; D tentatively reads TRBD1 or TRBD2 (5 bases each). The CDR3 totals 13 residues. Germline V gene sequence: CDR1 KGHSH, CDR2 LQKENI. Trimming took 3 bases from V and 6 from J, leaving 12 bases between them. Here the CDR3 reads CASSPLEGTEQYF. The CDR3 nucleotides read TGTGCCAGCTCACCGTTGGAAGGGACCGAGCAGTACTTC. The variable domain in full, with the rest retrieved from reference TRBV18 and TRBJ2-7, is NAGVMQNPRHLVRRRGQEARLRCSPMKGHSHVYWYRQLPEEGLKFMVYLQKENIIDESGMPKERFSAEFPKEGPSILRIQQVVRGDSAAYFCASSPLEGTEQYFGPGTRLTVT.

The CDR3 loop reads CASSSQGYEQYF. Written as DNA, the CDR3 is TGTGCCAGCAGCTCACAGGGGTACGAGCAGTACTTC. The chain joins TRBV11-2 to TRBJ2-7, with 7 bases fitting TRBD1. The CDR3 is 12 amino acids. Germline V gene data show CDR1 as SGHAT and CDR2 as FQNNGV. After removal of 4 bases from V and 4 bases from J, the junction contained 1 base not matched to a gene.

The chain uses TRBV19 and TRBJ2-2; D perhaps matches TRBD2 (5 bases). Trimming took 6 bases from V and 5 from J, leaving 13 bases between them. Germline-derived CDR1 and CDR2 are LNHDA and SQIVND (reference sequence). The CDR3 spans 14 residues. The DNA of the CDR3 is TGTGCCAGTAGCACCGGAGGCGGAACCGGGGAGCTGTTTTTT. As protein: CASSTGGGTGELFF.

This clone is deemed large (0.1 to 1%). The V and J genes are TRBV7-6 and TRBJ1-6, with a possible D match to TRBD1 (6 bases). Trimming removed 2 bases at V and 9 bases at J, with 20 bases between. This CDR3 contains 17 residues. Germline-derived CDR1 and CDR2 are SGHVS and FNYEAQ. CDR3 nucleotide sequence: TGTGCCAGCAGCTTATTCATCCCGGGACAAGGATTTTCACCCCTCCACTTT. Residues: CASSLFIPGQGFSPLHF.

The chain has TRBV2 and TRBJ2-1; tentatively, D is TRBD2 (6 bases). This CDR3 has 14 residues. V lost 7 bases, J lost 0 bases, and 10 bases lay in between. CDR1 and CDR2 from the germline V gene are SNHLY and FYNNEI. CDR3 region: CASIRGTSYNEQFF. In DNA form, the CDR3 reads TGTGCCAGCATACGGGGGACCTCCTACAATGAGCAGTTCTTC. Full variable domain (rest looked up from reference TRBV2 and TRBJ2-1): EPEVTQTPSHQVTQMGQEVILRCVPISNHLYFYWYRQILGQKVEFLVSFYNNEISEKSEIFDDQFSVERPDGSNFTLKIRSTKLEDSAMYFCASIRGTSYNEQFFGPGTRLTVL.

The V and J genes are TRBV4-2 and TRBJ1-2, with TRBD1 identical over 9 bases. The V and J ends lost 0 bases and 6 bases, in that order; junction bases with no gene match: 2. CDR1 and CDR2 (germline): LGHNA, YNFKEQ. This CDR3 has 14 residues. This CDR3 is CASSQDRTGDGYTF. DNA for the CDR3: TGTGCCAGCAGCCAAGACAGGACAGGGGATGGCTACACCTTC.

In nucleotides, the CDR3 is TGTGCCACCAGAAGCGGAAGCTCGCGTAATCAGCCCCAGCATTTT. It specifies CATRSGSSRNQPQHF. The chain is built from TRBV15 and TRBJ1-5; D gene unclear. Trimming shortened V by 6 bases and J by 4 bases, and 16 bases separated the two germline ends. Germline lookup yields CDR1 LNHNV and CDR2 YYDKDF (reference sequence). The CDR3 runs to 15 residues.

This chain connects TRBV9 to TRBJ1-5, with 7 bases aligning to TRBD1. Trimming cost V 0 bases and J 3 bases; bases outside gene matches: 15. Germline CDR1 is SGDLS and CDR2 is YYNGEE. The CDR3 covers 19 residues. CDR3: CASSVDPGGPVNTNQPQHF. DNA for the CDR3: TGTGCCAGCAGCGTAGATCCAGGGGGACCCGTCAATACCAATCAGCCCCAGCATTTT.

J is TRBJ2-5 and V is TRBV18; D ambiguous. CDR3 length: 13 residues. Trimming removed 0 bases at V and 4 bases at J, with 6 bases between. Germline values: CDR1 KGHSH, CDR2 LQKENI. The CDR3 nucleotides read TGTGCCAGCTCACCACCTGTTCTAGAGACCCAGTACTTC. Amino acids: CASSPPVLETQYF.

In regard to this clone: Germline is not matched at one junction end, which may reflect a read error. The chain is built from TRBV7-7 and TRBJ1-1, with D perhaps TRBD1 (5 bases). Germline V lookup: CDR1 SSHAT, CDR2 FNYEAQ (reference sequence). The CDR3 totals 13 residues. The CDR3 loop reads CASSLDRGTEAFF. The CDR3 bases are TGTGCTAGCAGCTTAGATCGGGGGACTGAAGCTTTCTTT.

This chain joins TRBV12-5 and TRBJ2-4, with D possibly being TRBD1 (8 bases). Germline values: CDR1 LGHNT, CDR2 FRNRAP. Trimming cost V 1 base and J 2 bases, with 21 bases left between them. CDR3 length equals 19 residues. In nucleotides, the CDR3 is TGTGCTAGTGGTTTGGATCGGACAGGGAGGGAGGCGACCAAAAACATTCAGTACTTC. Encoded protein: CASGLDRTGREATKNIQYF. Full variable domain (missing parts from reference TRBV12-5 and TRBJ2-4): DARVTQTPRHKVTEMGQEVTMRCQPILGHNTVFWYRQTMMQGLELLAYFRNRAPLDDSGMPKDRFSAEMPDATLATLKIQPSEPRDSAVYFCASGLDRTGREATKNIQYFGAGTRLSVL.

This clone was seen more than once but under ten times. The chain uses TRBV11-2 and TRBJ2-7, with 13 bases identical to TRBD2. Unmatched junction bases numbered 4, after V lost 5 bases and J lost 6 bases. CDR3 size: 14 residues. Germline V lookup: CDR1 SGHAT, CDR2 FQNNGV. The CDR3 bases are TGTGCCAGCAGCCCGACTAGCGGGAGGTCCGAGCAGTACTTC. This encodes CASSPTSGRSEQYF.

CDR3 sequence: CASSFGGKGRADTEAFF. As DNA, the CDR3 is TGTGCCAGCAGCTTTGGAGGCAAAGGGAGGGCGGACACTGAAGCTTTCTTT. V usage is TRBV7-9 and J usage is TRBJ1-1; D unresolved. Germline assignment: CDR1 SEHNR and CDR2 FQNEAQ (reference sequence). The CDR3 has 17 amino acids. V lost 3 bases and J lost 3, with 20 bases in between.

The chain combines TRBV5-8 with TRBJ2-3; 7 bases fit TRBD2. The germline V gene has CDR1 SGHTS and CDR2 YDEGEE. J gave up 3 bases and V 0 bases, and 7 bases lay outside the gene matches. The length of the CDR3 is 16 residues. The CDR3 DNA follows: TGTGCCAGCAGCTTGGAGGGGCGGGGGAGAACAGATACGCAGTATTTT. Translated: CASSLEGRGRTDTQYF.

The gene calls are TRBV28 and TRBJ1-1; D perhaps matches TRBD1 (5 bases). Per germline, CDR1 MDHEN and CDR2 SYDVKM. V lost 8 bases and J 2 bases, leaving 15 bases between the germline ends. This CDR3 region has 14 residues. The CDR3 protein is CASAIEDTNTEAFF. CDR3 nucleotides: TGTGCCAGCGCCATCGAGGACACTAACACTGAAGCTTTCTTT. The whole variable domain, filled in from reference TRBV28 and TRBJ1-1, reads DVKVTQSSRYLVKRTGEKVFLECVQDMDHENMFWYRQDPGLGLRLIYFSYDVKMKEKGDIPEGYSVSREKKERFSLILESASTNQTSMYLCASAIEDTNTEAFFGQGTRLTVV.

The V gene is TRBV6-5, the J gene TRBJ1-2; D gene unclear. Germline CDR1 and CDR2: MNHEY and SVGAGI. The V end was cut by 6 bases, the J end by 7 bases, with 18 bases between. This CDR3 is 14 amino acids long. This CDR3 reads CASRVADIRRGYTF. DNA of the CDR3: TGTGCCAGCAGGGTCGCCGACATACGACGTGGCTACACCTTC.

The chain employs TRBV27 and TRBJ1-4, with D uncertain. From germline, CDR1 is MNHEY and CDR2 SMNVEV (reference sequence). This CDR3 spans 16 amino acids. V was trimmed by 2 bases and J by 3 bases, leaving 13 bases between them. CDR3 sequence reads: CASSLRPLVANEKLFF. The CDR3 bases are TGTGCCAGCAGTTTACGGCCCCTCGTAGCTAATGAAAAACTGTTTTTT.

This clone turned up a few times. V is TRBV28 and J is TRBJ1-2, with D possibly TRBD1 on 6 matching bases. The germline V gene encodes CDR1 MDHEN and CDR2 SYDVKM. This CDR3 is 15 amino acids long. Trimming shortened V by 8 bases and J by 1 base, and 17 bases separated the two germline ends. The CDR3 bases are TGTGCCAGCGATTCGTACAGGGCGAGTAACTATGGCTACACCTTC. Translating gives CASDSYRASNYGYTF.

The V call is TRBV6-1, the J call TRBJ2-3; unclear D gene. Germline V gene sequence: CDR1 MNHNS, CDR2 SASEGT. The CDR3 contains 13 residues. Trimming removed 1 base from V and 4 bases from J, with 6 bases in between. CDR3 sequence reads: CASSEVMPDTQYF. The CDR3 nucleotides are TGTGCCAGCAGTGAAGTTATGCCAGATACGCAGTATTTT.